The 11 T cell receptor beta chains presented below share a single source sample, sequenced in a study of technical replicates of blood from four donors. Assay: immunoSEQ multiplex PCR; the TCRdb copy retains only in-frame clones and omits some. In the table there are approximately 81,000 clones, approximately 75% of which are singletons. Sample: PBMCs. These receptor sequences come from a human donor in good health. Some clones in this sample may be carry-over from other donors' samples.

The count of this clone is one. The chain uses TRBV9 and TRBJ2-3; no clear D. Germline-derived CDR1 and CDR2 are SGDLS and YYNGEE. The CDR3 spans 14 residues. Deletions cut 0 bases from V and 1 base from J, with 6 bases between. The CDR3 reads CASSVVSGTDTQYF. CDR3 bases: TGTGCCAGCAGCGTAGTCTCCGGCACAGATACGCAGTATTTT. Supplemented by reference TRBV9 and TRBJ2-3, the full variable domain reads DSGVTQTPKHLITATGQRVTLRCSPRSGDLSVYWYQQSLDQGLQFLIQYYNGEERAKGNILERFSAQQFPDLHSELNLSSLELGDSALYFCASSVVSGTDTQYFGPGTRLTVL.

The chain is built from TRBV2 and TRBJ2-5; D is perhaps TRBD1 (6 bases). The CDR3 loop spans 13 amino acids. Germline V gene lookup returns CDR1 SNHLY and CDR2 FYNNEI. Trimming stripped 6 bases from V and 3 bases from J, with 11 bases between. This chain's CDR3 is CASSRNREETQYF. CDR3 nucleotide sequence: TGTGCCAGCAGCCGGAACAGGGAAGAGACCCAGTACTTC.

This rearrangement joins TRBV14 to TRBJ2-7, with a possible D match to TRBD1 (5 bases). Germline V gene sequence: CDR1 SGHDN, CDR2 FVKESK. V gave up 3 bases and J gave up 2 bases, with 14 bases separating them. The CDR3 runs to 15 residues. The CDR3 DNA reads as TGTGCCAGCAGCCATATACATCGACAGCCCTACGAGCAGTACTTC. The encoded protein is CASSHIHRQPYEQYF.

V is TRBV7-9 and J is TRBJ1-4, with D possibly TRBD1 on 6 matching bases. This CDR3 has 18 amino acids. The V and J ends lost 0 bases and 12 bases respectively, with 26 bases between them. Germline V lookup: CDR1 SEHNR, CDR2 FQNEAQ (reference sequence). The CDR3 loop reads CASSLARVTGSIDEELFF. For the CDR3, the DNA is TGTGCCAGCAGCTTAGCGCGTGTTACAGGGAGTATCGACGAAGAACTGTTTTTT.

This chain uses TRBV7-3 with TRBJ2-1, with 8 bases aligning to TRBD2. The CDR3 covers 16 residues. The germline V gene has CDR1 SGHTA and CDR2 FQGTGA. J lost 4 bases, V lost 1 base, and 6 bases had no gene match. CDR3 amino acids: CASSLNSAGGYNEQFF. The DNA of the CDR3 is TGTGCCAGCAGCTTAAATTCGGCGGGGGGATACAATGAGCAGTTCTTC.

The chain employs TRBV9 and TRBJ1-5, with D possibly being TRBD1 (5 bases). CDR1 is SGDLS and CDR2 is YYNGEE in the germline V gene. This CDR3 is 16 amino acids long. V gave up 0 bases and J gave up 2 bases, with 12 bases separating them. The CDR3 reads CASSVDAGGGNQPQHF. The DNA of the CDR3 is TGTGCCAGCAGCGTAGACGCGGGGGGGGGCAATCAGCCCCAGCATTTT.

This chain joins TRBV28 and TRBJ2-1; TRBD1 is a possible D gene (6 bases). This CDR3 has 15 amino acids. V lost 7 bases and J lost 5, with 18 bases in between. Germline V gives CDR1 MDHEN, CDR2 SYDVKM. The CDR3 DNA reads as TGTGCCAGCACCCTGCCGGGACAAGAAAACAATGAGCAGTTCTTC. It encodes CASTLPGQENNEQFF.

This chain uses TRBV4-3 with TRBJ1-4; D perhaps matches TRBD1 (5 bases). This CDR3 comprises 19 residues. Germline V CDR1 and CDR2: LGHNA, YSLEER. Between the trimmed V and J ends, which lost 3 bases and 8 bases, there was a span of 28 bases. In nucleotides, the CDR3 is TGCGCCAGCAGCCACCCCGCAATCAGGGTATGGTGGGGTGGAGAAAAACTGTTTTTT. Residues: CASSHPAIRVWWGGEKLFF.

J is TRBJ2-1 and V is TRBV11-3, with D possibly being TRBD2 (5 bases). The length of the CDR3 is 17 residues. The V gene lost 1 base and the J gene lost 2 bases, with 15 bases spanning the gap. Germline loops: CDR1 SGHNT, CDR2 YENEEA. Here the CDR3 DNA reads TGTGCCAGCAGCTTAGGTTCGGATCGGGGAGCCTACAATGAGCAGTTCTTC. Its translation: CASSLGSDRGAYNEQFF.

The chain combines TRBV19 with TRBJ2-5; D might be TRBD2 (6 bases). Trimming pared 10 bases from V and 3 bases from J, leaving 15 bases between. Germline lookup yields CDR1 LNHDA and CDR2 SQIVND (reference sequence). This CDR3 spans 13 amino acids. CDR3 bases: TGTGCCACCGCGGGACGGGAGAAAGAGACCCAGTACTTC. Its protein is CATAGREKETQYF.

The chain has TRBV6-5 and TRBJ1-2; TRBD1 agrees at 7 bases. V shed 6 bases and J 3 bases; nucleotides not matched to a gene: 1. Per the germline V gene, CDR1 is MNHEY and CDR2 is SVGAGI. This CDR3 has 12 amino acids. The CDR3 protein is CASRTGDYGYTF. CDR3 bases: TGTGCCAGCAGAACAGGGGACTATGGCTACACCTTC.